Listed here is a single T cell receptor (beta chain). Antigen specificity is unknown. The sample is drawn from a study of cytomegalovirus exposure and HLA in healthy donors. Study-wide points: The classifier reportedly diagnosed cytomegalovirus status with high sensitivity and specificity. In a later analysis, CMV-associated beta chains were mostly HLA-associated, it appeared. Later analysis suggested links between common viral pathogens and several top significant clusters.

Everyone who donated was a healthy bone marrow donor. PCR was performed using 60 Vbeta and 13 Jbeta primers. The assay was immunoSEQ multiplex PCR, and TCRdb's table has in-frame clones only and misses some. The sample lists some 120,000 clones, less than 90% seen once, with approximately 0.22% in the top ten. Germline loops: CDR1 SGHTA, CDR2 FQGTGA. This CDR3 region has 15 residues. J lost 0 bases, V lost 5 bases, and 5 bases had no gene match. The sequence derives from a man aged 50 to 60 in good health and CMV-seronegative. What was sequenced was PBMCs. The chain carries TRBV7-3 and TRBJ2-3; 7 bases are shared with TRBD1. CDR3 residues: CASSLQGHSTDTQYF. CDR3 nucleotide sequence: TGTGCCAGCAGCCTACAGGGGCATAGCACAGATACGCAGTATTTT.